Listed below are T cell receptor beta chains from one sample, sequenced in a study of OX40 agonist ivuxolimab in advanced cancers. Data came from immunoSEQ multiplex PCR; TCRdb stores just in-frame clones and leaves some out. The repertoire holds some 33,000 clones, with about 87% as singletons. Sequencing used CD4+ or CD8+ T cells sorted from blood, obtained in a trial of the OX40 agonist ivuxolimab. Receptors were obtained from an adult with an advanced solid tumor such as melanoma, head and neck, liver or kidney cancer. CDR3s include the opening cysteine and the closing phenylalanine or tryptophan. A D gene is named only where the DNA matches it firmly. Clone sizes are given selectively: once, few, many, or a class where the clone is expanded.

size: .; D: .; V: TRBV13; J: TRBJ2-7; length: 12; CDR3: CASSTTGYEQYF; DNA: TGTGCCAGCAGCACCACAGGCTACGAGCAGTACTTC
size: .; D: TRBD1; V: TRBV4-1; J: TRBJ1-2; length: 15; CDR3: CASSQDRTGDYGYTF; DNA: TGCGCCAGCAGCCAAGATCGGACAGGGGACTATGGCTACACCTTC
size: .; D: .; V: TRBV19; J: TRBJ2-7; length: 17; CDR3: CASSIHWYVADGYEQYF; DNA: TGTGCCAGTAGTATCCATTGGTATGTCGCAGATGGCTACGAGCAGTACTTC
size: .; D: .; V: TRBV9; J: TRBJ1-6; length: 17; CDR3: CASSADRASSYNSPLHF; DNA: TGTGCCAGCAGCGCTGATAGGGCAAGCTCCTATAATTCACCCCTCCACTTT
size: .; D: .; V: TRBV2; J: TRBJ2-7; length: 13; CDR3: CASGLAQAYEQYF; DNA: TGTGCCAGCGGGCTAGCTCAGGCCTACGAGCAGTACTTC
size: .; D: TRBD1; V: TRBV27; J: TRBJ2-5; length: 15; CDR3: CASRAISRGLETQYF; DNA: TGTGCCAGCAGAGCTATCTCCAGGGGGCTTGAGACCCAGTACTTC
size: .; D: .; V: TRBV7-9; J: TRBJ1-4; length: 14; CDR3: CASSLVGRGEKLFF; DNA: TGTGCCAGCAGCTTAGTGGGCCGGGGTGAAAAACTGTTTTTT
size: once; D: .; V: TRBV6-1; J: TRBJ1-2; length: 14; CDR3: CASSEIQGNYGYTF; DNA: TGTGCCAGCAGTGAAATTCAGGGTAACTATGGCTACACCTTC
size: .; D: .; V: TRBV27; J: TRBJ2-1; length: 12; CDR3: CASALGPNEQFF; DNA: TGTGCCAGTGCCTTAGGGCCGAATGAGCAGTTCTTC
size: .; D: .; V: TRBV4-2; J: TRBJ1-2; length: 13; CDR3: CASSQVGAEGYTF; DNA: TGTGCCAGCAGCCAAGTGGGGGCGGAGGGCTACACCTTC
size: .; D: .; V: TRBV27; J: TRBJ2-1; length: 11; CDR3: CASRVWDEQFF; DNA: TGTGCCAGCAGGGTTTGGGACGAGCAGTTCTTC
size: .; D: TRBD2; V: TRBV27; J: TRBJ2-1; length: 15; CDR3: CASTLGASGKNEQFF; DNA: TGTGCCAGCACTCTAGGGGCTAGCGGGAAGAATGAGCAGTTCTTC
size: .; D: .; V: TRBV11-3; J: TRBJ2-1; length: 14; CDR3: CASALYEGNNEQFF; DNA: TGTGCCAGCGCCCTATATGAGGGTAACAATGAGCAGTTCTTC
size: .; D: .; V: TRBV5-1; J: TRBJ2-4; length: 13; CDR3: CASSPYLGNIQYF; DNA: TGCGCCAGCAGCCCCTACCTGGGTAACATTCAGTACTTC
size: .; D: TRBD2; V: TRBV15; J: TRBJ2-7; length: 15; CDR3: CATSNRLAGVYEQYF; DNA: TGTGCCACCAGCAACCGACTAGCGGGAGTCTACGAGCAGTACTTC
size: .; D: .; V: TRBV9; J: TRBJ1-6; length: 16; CDR3: CASSPSGGPYNSPLHF; DNA: TGTGCCAGCAGCCCTTCGGGGGGTCCATATAATTCACCCCTCCACTTT
size: .; D: TRBD1; V: TRBV5-6; J: TRBJ1-5; length: 14; CDR3: CASSFGTGNQPQHF; DNA: TGTGCCAGCAGCTTCGGGACAGGCAATCAGCCCCAGCATTTT
size: once; D: TRBD1; V: TRBV27; J: TRBJ1-1; length: 15; CDR3: CASSLSGQGISEAFF; DNA: TGTGCCAGCAGTTTATCAGGACAGGGAATTTCTGAAGCTTTCTTT
size: .; D: TRBD1; V: TRBV5-6; J: TRBJ2-7; length: 14; CDR3: CASSYGQVTYEQYF; DNA: TGTGCCAGCAGCTACGGACAGGTAACCTACGAGCAGTACTTC
size: .; D: TRBD1; V: TRBV11-2; J: TRBJ1-5; length: 15; CDR3: CASELGDRDNQPQHF; DNA: TGTGCCAGCGAGTTGGGTGACAGGGACAATCAGCCCCAGCATTTT
size: .; D: .; V: TRBV29-1; J: TRBJ2-1; length: 11; CDR3: CSVEGVNEQFF; DNA: TGCAGCGTTGAAGGGGTCAATGAGCAGTTCTTC
size: .; D: .; V: TRBV19; J: TRBJ2-3; length: 18; CDR3: CASTDARGETLNTDTQYF; DNA: TGTGCCAGTACTGATGCACGGGGAGAAACTCTTAACACAGATACGCAGTATTTT
size: .; D: TRBD2; V: TRBV10-3; J: TRBJ2-7; length: 16; CDR3: CAISISGLAGGPEQYF; DNA: TGTGCCATCAGTATAAGTGGACTAGCGGGGGGGCCCGAGCAGTACTTC
size: .; D: .; V: TRBV7-9; J: TRBJ2-4; length: 16; CDR3: CASSGAGTGAKNIQYF; DNA: TGTGCCAGCAGCGGGGCGGGAACGGGGGCCAAAAACATTCAGTACTTC
size: .; D: .; V: TRBV7-6; J: TRBJ2-1; length: 16; CDR3: CASSQLGSEGLEEQFF; DNA: TGTGCCAGCAGTCAATTAGGGAGTGAGGGGCTTGAGGAGCAGTTCTTC
size: .; D: .; V: TRBV27; J: TRBJ2-1; length: 13; CDR3: CASIPGGGYEQFF; DNA: TGTGCCAGCATCCCAGGGGGGGGGTATGAGCAGTTCTTC
size: .; D: .; V: TRBV4-1; J: TRBJ2-2; length: 15; CDR3: CASSHTEANTGELFF; DNA: TGCGCCAGCAGCCACACCGAAGCGAACACCGGGGAGCTGTTTTTT
size: .; D: .; V: TRBV7-9; J: TRBJ2-3; length: 13; CDR3: CASSLDSTDTQYF; DNA: TGTGCCAGCAGCTTAGACAGCACAGATACGCAGTATTTT
size: few; D: TRBD2; V: TRBV6-6; J: TRBJ2-2; length: 16; CDR3: CASSYGAGGGTGELFF; DNA: TGTGCCAGCAGTTACGGGGCGGGAGGCGGCACCGGGGAGCTGTTTTTT
size: once; D: .; V: TRBV11-2; J: TRBJ1-6; length: 14; CDR3: CASSSGVANSPLHF; DNA: TGTGCCAGCAGCTCAGGGGTCGCGAATTCACCCCTCCACTTT
size: .; D: TRBD1; V: TRBV11-1; J: TRBJ2-1; length: 14; CDR3: CASSRTGNHNEQFF; DNA: TGTGCCAGCAGCCGGACAGGGAACCACAATGAGCAGTTCTTC
size: .; D: .; V: TRBV18; J: TRBJ1-1; length: 15; CDR3: CASSPQAGGDTEAFF; DNA: TGTGCCAGCTCACCACAGGCAGGCGGGGACACTGAAGCTTTCTTT
size: .; D: .; V: TRBV15; J: TRBJ2-7; length: 17; CDR3: CATSREGGRTANYEQYF; DNA: TGTGCCACCAGCAGAGAGGGGGGAAGGACAGCAAACTACGAGCAGTACTTC
size: .; D: .; V: TRBV5-1; J: TRBJ2-3; length: 15; CDR3: CASSPRTDFTDTQYF; DNA: TGCGCCAGCAGCCCAAGAACGGACTTCACAGATACGCAGTATTTT
size: .; D: .; V: TRBV28; J: TRBJ2-7; length: 15; CDR3: CASSSVSGARYEQYF; DNA: TGTGCCAGCAGTTCAGTATCGGGGGCGCGTTACGAGCAGTACTTC
size: .; D: .; V: TRBV28; J: TRBJ1-2; length: 16; CDR3: CASSPLGGEGNYGYTF; DNA: TGTGCCAGCAGCCCCCTGGGGGGGGAAGGGAACTATGGCTACACCTTC
size: .; D: TRBD1; V: TRBV30; J: TRBJ2-3; length: 10; CDR3: CGTGEDTQYF; DNA: TGTGGGACAGGGGAAGATACGCAGTATTTT
size: .; D: .; V: TRBV29-1; J: TRBJ2-7; length: 15; CDR3: CSVEGVGTAGYEQYF; DNA: TGCAGCGTTGAAGGCGTCGGGACCGCCGGCTACGAGCAGTACTTC
size: .; D: TRBD2; V: TRBV27; J: TRBJ2-1; length: 14; CDR3: CASSSRGENNEQFF; DNA: TGTGCCAGCAGTTCCCGGGGGGAGAACAATGAGCAGTTCTTC
size: .; D: .; V: TRBV29-1; J: TRBJ1-5; length: 13; CDR3: CSVEDGSNQPQHF; DNA: TGCAGCGTTGAGGATGGTAGCAATCAGCCCCAGCATTTT
size: .; D: .; V: TRBV7-9; J: TRBJ1-4; length: 17; CDR3: CASSLANQGRANEKLFF; DNA: TGTGCCAGCAGCTTAGCAAATCAGGGGAGGGCTAATGAAAAACTGTTTTTT
size: .; D: .; V: TRBV21-1; J: TRBJ1-6; length: 23; CDR3: CASSKPRGKTNRGFRPSNSPLHF; DNA: TGTGCCAGCAGCAAACCGCGGGGAAAGACGAACAGGGGGTTCCGACCGTCTAATTCACCCCTCCACTTT
size: .; D: TRBD1; V: TRBV13; J: TRBJ2-3; length: 17; CDR3: CASSSLFPGQPLDTQYF; DNA: TGTGCCAGCAGCTCCCTTTTTCCGGGACAGCCCTTAGATACGCAGTATTTT
size: .; D: TRBD2; V: TRBV11-3; J: TRBJ2-3; length: 14; CDR3: CASSAGTSTDTQYF; DNA: TGTGCCAGCAGTGCCGGGACTAGTACAGATACGCAGTATTTT
size: .; D: .; V: TRBV4-2; J: TRBJ1-1; length: 15; CDR3: CASSQPDTVNTEAFF; DNA: TGTGCCAGCAGCCAACCGGACACCGTTAACACTGAAGCTTTCTTT
size: .; D: .; V: TRBV7-3; J: TRBJ2-1; length: 15; CDR3: CASSLITGSYNEQFF; DNA: TGTGCCAGCAGCTTAATAACAGGGTCCTACAATGAGCAGTTCTTC
size: .; D: .; V: TRBV9; J: TRBJ1-3; length: 16; CDR3: CASSLNLRDGGNTIYF; DNA: TGTGCCAGCAGCTTAAACCTCCGGGACGGAGGAAACACCATATATTTT
size: .; D: .; V: TRBV10-2; J: TRBJ2-7; length: 13; CDR3: CASIGQGTYEQYF; DNA: TGCGCCAGCATAGGTCAGGGAACCTACGAGCAGTACTTC
size: .; D: TRBD1; V: TRBV19; J: TRBJ2-7; length: 14; CDR3: CASSMQDRTYEQYF; DNA: TGTGCCAGTAGTATGCAGGACAGGACCTACGAGCAGTACTTC
size: .; D: .; V: TRBV9; J: TRBJ1-4; length: 14; CDR3: CASSGGDTNEKLFF; DNA: TGTGCCAGCAGCGGCGGCGACACTAATGAAAAACTGTTTTTT
size: .; D: TRBD2; V: TRBV7-4; J: TRBJ2-7; length: 15; CDR3: CASSLGLRGAYEQYF; DNA: TGTGCCAGCAGCTTAGGTCTACGGGGGGCCTACGAGCAGTACTTC
size: .; D: .; V: TRBV13; J: TRBJ2-1; length: 13; CDR3: CASSPILVNEQFF; DNA: TGTGCCAGCAGCCCTATACTAGTCAATGAGCAGTTCTTC
size: .; D: .; V: TRBV10-3; J: TRBJ2-5; length: 14; CDR3: CAISEEAIQETQYF; DNA: TGTGCCATCAGTGAAGAGGCGATTCAAGAGACCCAGTACTTC
size: .; D: TRBD1; V: TRBV7-3; J: TRBJ2-3; length: 15; CDR3: CASSSTGGSTDTQYF; DNA: TGTGCCAGCAGCTCAACAGGGGGTTCGACAGATACGCAGTATTTT
size: .; D: TRBD2; V: TRBV7-8; J: TRBJ2-1; length: 15; CDR3: CASSLPTRGDNEQFF; DNA: TGTGCCAGCAGCTTACCAACGCGGGGGGACAATGAGCAGTTCTTC
size: .; D: .; V: TRBV7-6; J: TRBJ2-2; length: 13; CDR3: CASSPWGGGELFF; DNA: TGTGCCAGCAGCCCGTGGGGCGGCGGGGAGCTGTTTTTT
size: .; D: TRBD1; V: TRBV29-1; J: TRBJ2-3; length: 15; CDR3: CSVVKQGAIQGTQYF; DNA: TGCAGCGTCGTGAAACAGGGGGCGATTCAGGGTACGCAGTATTTT
size: .; D: .; V: TRBV28; J: TRBJ1-1; length: 11; CDR3: CASSPQTEAFF; DNA: TGTGCCAGCAGTCCGCAAACCGAAGCTTTCTTT
size: .; D: TRBD2; V: TRBV9; J: TRBJ2-1; length: 15; CDR3: CASSAASGGYNEQFF; DNA: TGTGCCAGCAGCGCCGCTAGCGGGGGGTACAATGAGCAGTTCTTC
size: .; D: TRBD2; V: TRBV10-2; J: TRBJ2-1; length: 14; CDR3: CASKEGLAGGEQFF; DNA: TGCGCCAGCAAGGAGGGACTAGCGGGAGGTGAGCAGTTCTTC